A single sample is the source of the 4 T cell receptor beta chains below, sequenced in a study of CD8 T cells in ankylosing spondylitis (dated by TCRdb to the late 2010s). The library was built by means of 5' RACE. This sample was sequenced with an Illumina HiSeq 2500. The public reads were reprocessed in TCRdb via fastp at Q25 and MiXCR, keeping in-frame beta chains. Each CDR3 protein appears once, grouped with its most common genes and DNA. For this sample the table gives approximately 540,000 distinct CDR3 sequences, of which approximately 12% were detected only once. The top ten clones comprise approximately 6.2% of the sample. Here is what the overall study found, with its caveats: A TCR beta motif of about 8 highly homologous amino acid variants appeared characteristic of blood from ankylosing spondylitis patients.

No antigen has been assigned to these receptors. Sequencing was done on a sample of blood, either unsorted or a sorted T cell fraction (not recorded which). Every receptor here comes from a male donor with ankylosing spondylitis.

This clonotype was picked up a small number of times. The chain couples TRBV7-8 to TRBJ2-1; 9 nucleotides agree with TRBD1. V trimming: 1 base; J trimming: 1 base; junction bases outside the gene matches: 5. The CDR3 totals 17 residues. The germline V gene encodes CDR1 SGHVS and CDR2 FQNEAQ. The CDR3, as DNA: TGTGCCAGCAGCTTAGGACAGGGGGTTTGGTCCTACAATGAGCAGTTCTTC. It translates to CASSLGQGVWSYNEQFF.

This clonotype was observed a handful of times. The V and J genes are TRBV4-2 and TRBJ2-1; TRBD2 might be the D (6 bases). Germline V gene data show CDR1 as LGHNA and CDR2 as YNFKEQ. CDR3 length: 16 residues. The V end lost 4 bases, the J end lost 4 bases, and 17 bases lay between the germline ends. Here the CDR3 reads CASSRQDRGLYNEQFF. DNA of the CDR3: TGTGCCAGCAGCCGCCAAGATCGGGGACTTTACAATGAGCAGTTCTTC.

This clonotype was seen many times. This chain connects TRBV12-3 or TRBV12-4 to TRBJ1-2; 7 bases fit TRBD1. The V segment lost 5 bases and the J segment 3 bases; nucleotides outside the gene matches: 0. The CDR3 spans 12 residues. In nucleotides, the CDR3 is TGTGCCAGCAGTGGGACAGACTATGGCTACACCTTC. Translation: CASSGTDYGYTF.

This clonotype was counted a few times. V is TRBV20-1 and J is TRBJ2-7, with D possibly being TRBD1 (5 bases). This CDR3 has 16 amino acids. Trimming removed 0 bases at V and 7 bases at J, with 22 bases between. Germline V lookup: CDR1 DFQATT, CDR2 SNEGSKA (reference sequence). The CDR3 region is CSARDGQGILNMEQYF. The DNA for the CDR3 is TGCAGTGCTAGAGATGGGCAGGGAATCCTCAATATGGAGCAGTACTTC.